One sample yielded the 16 T cell receptor beta chains listed below, sequenced in a study of kidney transplant recipient with SARS-CoV-2 infection. TCRdb re-analysed the reads in MiXCR, keeping a single row per CDR3 protein. This table has under 250,000 distinct CDR3 sequences, 29% appearing once. This sample comprised a blood sample, obtained at baseline and on approximately day 120 from a kidney transplant recipient. The receptors originated from a male patient between 25 and 39 years old who had COVID-19 and was a kidney transplant recipient. Some T cells may be provided by the graft donor.

This clonotype was detected a few times. The gene calls are TRBV6-5 and TRBJ2-5, with D maybe TRBD1 (5 bases). The CDR3 spans 13 residues. The ends were cut back, 4 bases at V and 7 bases at J, with 13 bases in the middle. The V gene's germline CDR1 is MNHEY and CDR2 SVGAGI. The CDR3 DNA is TGTGCCAGCAGTTTGACAGTAGAAGGGACCCAGTACTTC. This gives the protein CASSLTVEGTQYF.

This clonotype has at least ten counts. The chain employs TRBV19 and TRBJ2-2, with 10 bases matching TRBD1. J gave up 4 bases and V 5 bases, and 7 bases lay outside the gene matches. Germline CDR1 and CDR2: LNHDA and SQIVND (reference sequence). CDR3 length: 16 residues. CDR3: CASSLSGQGRTGELFF. DNA of the CDR3: TGTGCCAGTAGTCTGTCGGGACAGGGGCGCACCGGGGAGCTGTTTTTT.

On this clonotype: A much more abundant neighbour one base away suggests this may be a read error. The V and J genes are TRBV10-2 and TRBJ2-7, with 8 bases identical to TRBD2. The CDR3 covers 17 residues. V shed 3 bases and J 8 bases; nucleotides not matched to a gene: 18. From germline, CDR1 is WSHSY and CDR2 SAAADI. The CDR3 reads CASSDPGGGSVTHKQYF. The CDR3 nucleotides are TGCGCCAGCAGTGATCCGGGGGGGGGGAGCGTCACCCACAAGCAGTACTTC.

This clonotype showed up many times. The genes are TRBV10-2 and TRBJ2-5, with D unclear. Per germline, CDR1 WSHSY and CDR2 SAAADI. V lost 4 bases and J lost 4, with 13 bases in between. There are 14 residues in the CDR3. DNA of the CDR3: TGCGCCAGCAGTGGTCTAGTGGAGCGAGAGACCCAGTACTTC. Translation: CASSGLVERETQYF.

The genes are TRBV5-6 and TRBJ1-1; D possibly corresponds to TRBD1 (5 bases). The CDR3 is made up of 12 amino acids. CDR1 is SGHDT, CDR2 YYEEEE, per germline. V was shortened by 2 bases and J by 11 bases, with 13 bases between the two germline ends. CDR3: CASSLGQGWAFF. The CDR3, as DNA: TGTGCCAGCAGCTTAGGTCAGGGATGGGCTTTCTTT.

This clonotype has only a few counts. This chain joins TRBV7-9 and TRBJ2-4; perhaps TRBD1 as D (5 bases). Looked up from germline, CDR1 is SEHNR and CDR2 is FQNEAQ (reference sequence). This CDR3 is 14 amino acids long. Deletions cut 5 bases from V and 7 bases from J, with 15 bases between. The CDR3 DNA reads as TGTGCCAGCAGCCCCGGACACTCAACGAACATTCAGTACTTC. Residues: CASSPGHSTNIQYF.

The chain links TRBV5-1 to TRBJ1-2; D gene uncertain. The CDR3 length is 16 residues. Germline V CDR1 and CDR2: SGHRS, YFSETQ. Trimming stripped 6 bases from V and 7 bases from J, with 25 bases between. In DNA form, the CDR3 reads TGCGCCAGCATGATACGATCGGTTCGAAAGACCTGTGGCTACACCTTC. This translates into CASMIRSVRKTCGYTF.

Comment on this clonotype: A read error is possible here, since a much larger clone lies one base away. V gene TRBV6-5 combines with J gene TRBJ1-4; a weak D match, TRBD1 (6 bases). CDR3 length equals 13 residues. CDR1 MNHEY and CDR2 SVGAGI come from the germline V gene. CDR3 amino acids: CAGSRQAGEKLFF. In nucleotides, the CDR3 is TGTGCCGGCAGCAGACAGGCTGGTGAAAAACTGTTTTTT.

This clonotype was detected ten times or more. The J gene is TRBJ2-1, the V gene TRBV5-1; D tentatively reads TRBD1 or TRBD2 (5 bases each). The germline V and J ends were trimmed by 5 bases and 5 bases, with 17 bases remaining between them. CDR1 is SGHRS and CDR2 is YFSETQ in the germline V gene. This CDR3 is built from 15 residues. The CDR3 spells CASSWTGRTNNEQFF. CDR3 coding DNA: TGCGCCAGCAGTTGGACGGGACGAACAAACAATGAGCAGTTCTTC. The variable domain in full, completed from reference TRBV5-1 and TRBJ2-1, reads KAGVTQTPRYLIKTRGQQVTLSCSPISGHRSVSWYQQTPGQGLQFLFEYFSETQRNKGNFPGRFSGRQFSNSRSEMNVSTLELGDSALYLCASSWTGRTNNEQFFGPGTRLTVL.

This clonotype occurred once. Sequence at one end of the junction differs from germline and may be a read error. The chain employs TRBV28 and TRBJ2-5; D is uncertain. Gene TRBJ2-7 matches the end of the DNA better, so the J call may be wrong. This CDR3 is 13 amino acids long. CDR1 MDHEN and CDR2 SYDVKM come from the germline V gene. CDR3 in amino acids: CAGSLSPSYEQYF. For the CDR3, the DNA is TGTGCCGGCAGCCTCTCGCCCTCCTACGAGCAGTACTTC.

Remarks on this clonotype: A junction boundary mismatches the germline segment, possibly from a read error. V and J are TRBV3-1 and TRBJ1-2; the D is unclear. The germline V gene has CDR1 LGHDT and CDR2 YNNKEL (reference sequence). CDR3 size: 17 residues. The DNA for the CDR3 is TGTGCCAGCAGCCTGGCCCACACCCTTCGAAAGACCTATGACTACACCTTC. Residues: CASSLAHTLRKTYDYTF.

Concerning this clonotype itself: A read error is possible here, since a much larger clone lies one base away. The chain joins TRBV12-5 to TRBJ1-3, with 8 bases that match TRBD1. J gave up 4 bases and V 1 base, and 3 bases lay outside the gene matches. This CDR3 spans 15 amino acids. Germline V gives CDR1 LGHNT, CDR2 FRNRAP. The CDR3 protein is CASGLGAGGGNTIYF. CDR3 bases: TGTGCTAGTGGTTTGGGGGCAGGGGGCGGAAACACCATATATTTT.

This clonotype was seen repeatedly, ten times or more. This chain uses TRBV20-1 with TRBJ1-2; unclear D gene. Trimming shortened V by 0 bases and J by 0 bases, and 5 bases separated the two germline ends. This CDR3 comprises 13 residues. CDR1 DFQATT and CDR2 SNEGSKA come from the germline V gene (reference sequence). CDR3 coding DNA: TGCAGTGCTAGAGACGGCGCTAACTATGGCTACACCTTC. It codes for CSARDGANYGYTF.

There are many counts of this clonotype. The chain joins TRBV14 to TRBJ1-2, with D unresolved. V lost 8 bases, J lost 8 bases, and 15 bases lay in between. Germline CDR1 is SGHDN and CDR2 is FVKESK. CDR3 length equals 12 residues. This CDR3 is CASHTGLLGYTF. As DNA, the CDR3 is TGTGCCAGCCACACTGGACTTTTGGGCTACACCTTC.

A word on this clonotype: Given a much more abundant clone one base away, this may be a read error. DNA of the CDR3: TGCGCCAGCAGCTTGTTCGGGGGAGAAGCTGGGGCCAACGTCCCGACTTTC. It is translated as CASSLFGGEAGANVPTF. This chain joins TRBV5-1 and TRBJ2-6; a weak D match, TRBD2 (6 bases). This CDR3 contains 17 residues. Germline V gene sequence: CDR1 SGHRS, CDR2 YFSETQ.

The sample holds many counts of this clonotype. The chain carries TRBV3-1 and TRBJ2-7, with 12 nucleotides matching TRBD1. CDR1 and CDR2 from the germline V gene are LGHDT and YNNKEL (reference sequence). CDR3 length: 19 residues. The V and J ends lost 2 bases and 2 bases, in that order; junction bases with no gene match: 13. The CDR3 nucleotides read TGTGCCAGCAGCCAAATTCCGGGACAGGGGGCTTCCTTTACCTACGAGCAGTACTTC. Encoded protein: CASSQIPGQGASFTYEQYF.